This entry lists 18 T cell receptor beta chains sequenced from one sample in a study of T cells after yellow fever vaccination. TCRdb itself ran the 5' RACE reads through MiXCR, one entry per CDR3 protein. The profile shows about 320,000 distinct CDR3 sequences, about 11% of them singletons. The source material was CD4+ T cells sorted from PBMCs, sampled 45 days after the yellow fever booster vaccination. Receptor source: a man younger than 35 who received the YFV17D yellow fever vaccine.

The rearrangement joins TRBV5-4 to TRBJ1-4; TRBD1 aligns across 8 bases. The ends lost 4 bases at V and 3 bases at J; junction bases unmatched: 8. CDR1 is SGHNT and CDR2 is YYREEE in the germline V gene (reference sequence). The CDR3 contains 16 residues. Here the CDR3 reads CASSKAQGAANEKLFF. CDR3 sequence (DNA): TGTGCCAGCAGCAAAGCCCAGGGGGCGGCTAATGAAAAACTGTTTTTT.

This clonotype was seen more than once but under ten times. The CDR3 DNA reads TGCGCCAGCAGCTTGGGCCCCAGGCGGGGGGACACAGATACGCAGTATTTT. This translates into CASSLGPRRGDTDTQYF. This chain joins TRBV5-1 and TRBJ2-3; TRBD2 matches at 8 bases. In germline, CDR1 is SGHRS, CDR2 YFSETQ. This CDR3 is 17 amino acids long. With V trimmed by 0 bases and J by 2 bases, 8 bases remained unmatched.

CDR3 residues: CASTIFAEAFF. The CDR3 DNA reads TGTGCCAGCACGATATTCGCTGAAGCTTTCTTT. V is TRBV2 and J is TRBJ1-1; D is unresolved. The ends were cut back, 7 bases at V and 6 bases at J, with 9 bases in the middle. Per germline, CDR1 SNHLY and CDR2 FYNNEI. CDR3 size: 11 residues.

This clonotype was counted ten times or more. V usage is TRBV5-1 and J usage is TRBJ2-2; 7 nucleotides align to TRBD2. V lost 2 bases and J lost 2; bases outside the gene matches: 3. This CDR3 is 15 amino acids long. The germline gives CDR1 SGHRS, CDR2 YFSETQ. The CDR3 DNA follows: TGCGCCAGCAGCTTAGCGGGGATTAACACCGGGGAGCTGTTTTTT. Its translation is CASSLAGINTGELFF.

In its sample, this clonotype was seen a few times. This chain's CDR3 is CASSESLLAFF. CDR3 sequence (DNA): TGTGCCAGCAGTGAGTCCCTTCTAGCTTTCTTT. The V gene is TRBV2, the J gene TRBJ1-1; D unresolved. The CDR3 has 11 residues. The V gene lost 3 bases and the J gene lost 10 bases, with 9 bases spanning the gap. Looked up from germline, CDR1 is SNHLY and CDR2 is FYNNEI.

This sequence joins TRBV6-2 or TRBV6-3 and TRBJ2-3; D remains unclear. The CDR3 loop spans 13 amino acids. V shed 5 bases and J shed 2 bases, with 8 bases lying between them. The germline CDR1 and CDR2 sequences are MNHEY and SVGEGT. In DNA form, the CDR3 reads TGTGCCAGCAGTATTACACCCACAGATACGCAGTATTTT. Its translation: CASSITPTDTQYF.

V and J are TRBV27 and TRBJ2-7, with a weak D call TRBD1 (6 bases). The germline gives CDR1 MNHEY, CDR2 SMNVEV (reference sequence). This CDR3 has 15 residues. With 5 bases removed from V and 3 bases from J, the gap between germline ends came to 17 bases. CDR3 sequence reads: CASSELSGQDYEQYF. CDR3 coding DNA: TGTGCCAGCAGTGAACTCTCGGGACAAGACTACGAGCAGTACTTC.

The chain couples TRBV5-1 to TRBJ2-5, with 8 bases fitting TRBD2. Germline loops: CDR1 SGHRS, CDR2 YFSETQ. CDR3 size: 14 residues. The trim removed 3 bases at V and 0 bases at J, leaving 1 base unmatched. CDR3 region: CASSYSGNQETQYF. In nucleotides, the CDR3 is TGCGCCAGCAGCTATAGCGGGAACCAAGAGACCCAGTACTTC. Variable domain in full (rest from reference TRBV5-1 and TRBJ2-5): KAGVTQTPRYLIKTRGQQVTLSCSPISGHRSVSWYQQTPGQGLQFLFEYFSETQRNKGNFPGRFSGRQFSNSRSEMNVSTLELGDSALYLCASSYSGNQETQYFGPGTRLLVL.

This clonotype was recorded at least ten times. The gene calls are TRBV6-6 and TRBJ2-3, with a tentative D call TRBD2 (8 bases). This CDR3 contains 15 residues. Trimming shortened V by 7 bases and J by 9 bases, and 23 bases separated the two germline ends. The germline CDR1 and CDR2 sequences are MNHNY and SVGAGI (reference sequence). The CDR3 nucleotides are TGTGCCAGCACCTCAATCGGGACTAGGGGGCCAACGCAGTATTTT. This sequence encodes CASTSIGTRGPTQYF.

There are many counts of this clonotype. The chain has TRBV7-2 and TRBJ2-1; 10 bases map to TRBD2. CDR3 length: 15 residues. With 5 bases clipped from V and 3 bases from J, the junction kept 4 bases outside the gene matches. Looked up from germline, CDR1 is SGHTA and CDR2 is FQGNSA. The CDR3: CASSPGTSDYNEQFF. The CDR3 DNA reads TGTGCCAGCAGCCCCGGGACTAGCGACTACAATGAGCAGTTCTTC. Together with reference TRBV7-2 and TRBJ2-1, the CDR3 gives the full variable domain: GAGVSQSPSNKVTEKGKDVELRCDPISGHTALYWYRQSLGQGLEFLIYFQGNSAPDKSGLPSDRFSAERTGGSVSTLTIQRTQQEDSAVYLCASSPGTSDYNEQFFGPGTRLTVL.

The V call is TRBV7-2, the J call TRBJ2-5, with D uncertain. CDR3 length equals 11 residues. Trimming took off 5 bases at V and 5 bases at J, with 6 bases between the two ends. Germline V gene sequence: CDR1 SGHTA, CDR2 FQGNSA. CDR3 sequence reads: CASSQYETQYF. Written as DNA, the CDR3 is TGTGCCAGCAGCCAGTATGAGACCCAGTACTTC.

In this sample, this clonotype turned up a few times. The CDR3 bases are TGTGCCAGCCGGGGGGGCCTCTCCTACGAGCAGTACGTC. Protein: CASRGGLSYEQYV. The gene calls are TRBV6-2 or TRBV6-3 and TRBJ2-7, with TRBD2 matching 8 bases. Germline V gene sequence: CDR1 MNHEY, CDR2 SVGEGT. The CDR3 has 13 amino acids. V lost 8 bases, J lost 0 bases, and 3 bases stayed unmatched.

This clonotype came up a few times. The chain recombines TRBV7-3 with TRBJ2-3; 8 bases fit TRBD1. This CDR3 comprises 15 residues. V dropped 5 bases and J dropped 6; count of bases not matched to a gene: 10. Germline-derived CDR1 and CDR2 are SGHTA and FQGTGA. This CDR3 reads CASSHGQGPLDTQYF. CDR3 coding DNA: TGTGCCAGCAGCCATGGACAGGGACCTTTGGATACGCAGTATTTT.

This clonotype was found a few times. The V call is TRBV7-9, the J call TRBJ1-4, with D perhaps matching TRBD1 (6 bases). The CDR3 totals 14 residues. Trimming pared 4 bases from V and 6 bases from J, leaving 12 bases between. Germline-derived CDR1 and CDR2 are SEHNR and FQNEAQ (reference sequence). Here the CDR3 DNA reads TGTGCCAGCAGCTCCAGGGGCGTAGATGAAAAACTGTTTTTT. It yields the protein CASSSRGVDEKLFF.

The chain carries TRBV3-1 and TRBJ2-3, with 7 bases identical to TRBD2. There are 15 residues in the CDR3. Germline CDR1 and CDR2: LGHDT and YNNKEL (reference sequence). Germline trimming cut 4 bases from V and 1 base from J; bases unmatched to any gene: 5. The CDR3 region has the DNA TGTGCCAGCAGCCGCCGAGCGGGGCGCACAGATACGCAGTATTTT. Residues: CASSRRAGRTDTQYF.

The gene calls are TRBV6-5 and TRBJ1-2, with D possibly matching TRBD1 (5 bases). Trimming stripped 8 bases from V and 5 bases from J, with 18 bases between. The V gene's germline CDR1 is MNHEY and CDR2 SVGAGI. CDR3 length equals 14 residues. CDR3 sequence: CASCPDSQAYGYTF. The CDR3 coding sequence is TGTGCCAGCTGCCCCGACAGCCAAGCTTATGGCTACACCTTC.

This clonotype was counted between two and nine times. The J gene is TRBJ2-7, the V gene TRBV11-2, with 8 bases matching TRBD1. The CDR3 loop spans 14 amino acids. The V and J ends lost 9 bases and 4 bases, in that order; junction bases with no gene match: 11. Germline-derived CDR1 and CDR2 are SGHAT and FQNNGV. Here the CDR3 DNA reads TGTGCCAGTTACACCGGACAGGGTCAGTACGAGCAGTACGTC. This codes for CASYTGQGQYEQYV.

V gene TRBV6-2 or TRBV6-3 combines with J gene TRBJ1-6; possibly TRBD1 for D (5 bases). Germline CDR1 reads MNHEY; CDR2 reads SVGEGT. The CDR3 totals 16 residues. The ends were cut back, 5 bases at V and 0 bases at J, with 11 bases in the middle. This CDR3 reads CASSTTASSYNSPLHF. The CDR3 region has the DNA TGTGCCAGCAGTACGACAGCGAGCTCCTATAATTCACCCCTCCACTTT.